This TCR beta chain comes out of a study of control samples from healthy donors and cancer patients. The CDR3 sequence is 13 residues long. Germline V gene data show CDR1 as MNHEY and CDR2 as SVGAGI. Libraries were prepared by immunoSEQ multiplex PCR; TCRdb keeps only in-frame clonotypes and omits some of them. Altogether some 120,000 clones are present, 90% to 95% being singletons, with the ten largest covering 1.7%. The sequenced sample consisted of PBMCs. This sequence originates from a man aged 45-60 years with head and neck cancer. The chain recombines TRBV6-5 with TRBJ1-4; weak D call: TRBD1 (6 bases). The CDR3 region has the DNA TGTGCTAGCGGTACAGGGAGAGGTGAAAAACTGTTTTTT. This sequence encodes CASGTGRGEKLFF.